The 14 T cell receptor beta chains in this list originate from one sample, sequenced in a study of blood T cell repertoires in COVID-19. Libraries were prepared by immunoSEQ multiplex PCR; TCRdb keeps only in-frame clonotypes and omits some of them. The table has 100,000 to 150,000 clones, around 91% seen once. The sample comprised peripheral blood. All receptors come from a woman aged 55 to 70 with COVID-19, enrolled during active disease.

The chain couples TRBV7-2 to TRBJ2-1; weak D call: TRBD2 (7 bases). V was cut by 6 bases and J by 3 bases, with 12 bases left in between. This CDR3 region has 14 residues. Germline lookup yields CDR1 SGHTA and CDR2 FQGNSA. CDR3 sequence (DNA): TGTGCCAGCAGGAGGGGGGGCCTCTACAATGAGCAGTTCTTC. As protein: CASRRGGLYNEQFF.

This chain links TRBV6-2 or TRBV6-3 with TRBJ1-4; D unresolved. Germline CDR1 reads MNHEY; CDR2 reads SVGEGT. V shed 6 bases and J shed 3 bases, with 11 bases lying between them. This CDR3 region has 14 residues. This CDR3 reads CASSPYGANEKLFF. In DNA, the CDR3 is TGTGCCAGCAGCCCCTATGGAGCTAATGAAAAACTGTTTTTT.

The chain joins TRBV24-1 to TRBJ2-3, with D possibly matching TRBD1 (5 bases). The V end was cut by 1 base, the J end by 11 bases, with 9 bases between. CDR1 and CDR2 (germline): KGHDR, SFDVKD. The CDR3 extends over 12 amino acids. CDR3 protein: CATSDLGVEQYF. The DNA of the CDR3 is TGTGCCACCAGTGATTTAGGGGTAGAGCAGTATTTT.

This rearrangement joins TRBV19 to TRBJ2-7; D is undetermined. The V end lost 6 bases, the J end lost 3 bases, and 12 bases lay between the germline ends. The CDR3 length is 13 residues. Germline assignment: CDR1 LNHDA and CDR2 SQIVND (reference sequence). The CDR3, as DNA: TGTGCCAGTAGGAGTCGGCAGCGCTACGAGCAGTACTTC. Translation gives CASRSRQRYEQYF.

This clone was seen only a few times. The CDR3 reads CASSVRDRETEAFF. CDR3 coding DNA: TGTGCCAGCAGCGTCCGGGACAGGGAGACTGAAGCTTTCTTT. The V gene is TRBV13, the J gene TRBJ1-1; 9 bases align to TRBD1. Trimming at V came to 5 bases and at J to 5 bases, leaving 6 bases not matched to a gene. The CDR3 spans 14 residues. Germline CDR1 PRHDT, CDR2 FYEKMQ (reference sequence).

The chain carries TRBV11-3 and TRBJ2-5, with D possibly being TRBD2 (5 bases). Per the germline V gene, CDR1 is SGHNT and CDR2 is YENEEA. The CDR3 is made up of 13 amino acids. Trimming pared 1 base from V and 5 bases from J, leaving 8 bases between. The CDR3 here is CASSLAGMETQYF. The CDR3 DNA reads TGTGCCAGCAGCTTAGCCGGGATGGAGACCCAGTACTTC.

The gene calls are TRBV15 and TRBJ1-5; D is ambiguous. Between the trimmed V and J ends, which lost 0 bases and 7 bases, there was a span of 13 bases. Germline V gives CDR1 LNHNV, CDR2 YYDKDF (reference sequence). CDR3 size: 15 residues. The CDR3 sequence is CATSRDRGRGQPQHF. The CDR3 bases are TGTGCCACCAGCAGAGATCGAGGGCGGGGACAGCCCCAGCATTTT.

The J gene is TRBJ2-1, the V gene TRBV5-4; D is unclear. The CDR3 is 13 amino acids. V was trimmed by 5 bases and J by 9 bases, leaving 15 bases between them. Germline lookup yields CDR1 SGHNT and CDR2 YYREEE (reference sequence). CDR3 in amino acids: CASSQNRVSEQFF. The CDR3 DNA sequence: TGTGCCAGCAGTCAAAACCGGGTTAGTGAGCAGTTCTTC.

The V call is TRBV11-2, the J call TRBJ2-3, with D possibly matching TRBD2 (6 bases). The CDR3 length is 13 residues. V was trimmed by 0 bases and J by 6 bases, leaving 7 bases between them. The V gene's germline CDR1 is SGHAT and CDR2 FQNNGV. CDR3 loop: CASSLDGGDTQYF. For the CDR3, the DNA is TGTGCCAGCAGCTTAGATGGGGGGGATACGCAGTATTTT.

This clone was seen once. V gene TRBV13 combines with J gene TRBJ2-7; 12 nucleotides agree with TRBD1. CDR1 PRHDT and CDR2 FYEKMQ come from the germline V gene (reference sequence). Trimming at V came to 4 bases and at J to 5 bases, leaving 6 bases not matched to a gene. CDR3 length: 15 amino acids. CDR3 loop: CASSSGTGGPNEQYF. CDR3 DNA: TGTGCCAGCAGCTCGGGGACAGGGGGCCCGAACGAGCAGTACTTC.

The chain combines TRBV6-5 with TRBJ1-2; D perhaps matches TRBD1 (6 bases). CDR1 and CDR2 from the germline V gene are MNHEY and SVGAGI. There are 16 residues in the CDR3. V dropped 1 base and J dropped 5 bases, with 17 bases sitting between them. DNA of the CDR3: TGTGCCAGCAGTTACTTGGGGTCACAGGGCCGGTATGGCTACACCTTC. Translation gives CASSYLGSQGRYGYTF.

V gene TRBV4-3 combines with J gene TRBJ2-2; TRBD2 matches at 14 bases. The CDR3 loop spans 19 amino acids. J was trimmed by 3 bases and V by 0 bases; bases with no gene match: 6. The V gene's germline CDR1 is LGHNA and CDR2 YSLEER. The CDR3 protein is CASSQERLAGGTDTGELFF. The CDR3 DNA reads as TGCGCCAGCAGCCAAGAGCGACTAGCGGGGGGGACGGACACCGGGGAGCTGTTTTTT.

A remark on this clone: Its ends do not fully match the called genes, so a read error is possible. J is TRBJ1-4 and V is TRBV20-1; TRBD1 agrees at 9 bases. CDR3 length: 11 residues. Germline lookup yields CDR1 DFQATT and CDR2 SNEGSKA (reference sequence). CDR3 amino acids: CSADGRDREHF. CDR3 in DNA: TGCAGTGCCGACGGCCGGGACAGGGAGCACTTT.

The chain employs TRBV19 and TRBJ2-3; D is possibly TRBD1 (7 bases). The germline CDR1 and CDR2 sequences are LNHDA and SQIVND (reference sequence). The CDR3 sequence is 18 residues long. Trimming left V 3 bases short and J 2 bases short, with 21 bases between. The CDR3 DNA reads TGTGCCAGTAGTATCGCGGGGCCTAGGGGGCTGGCCACAGATACGCAGTATTTT. Its protein product is CASSIAGPRGLATDTQYF. Together with reference TRBV19 and TRBJ2-3, the CDR3 gives the full variable domain: DGGITQSPKYLFRKEGQNVTLSCEQNLNHDAMYWYRQDPGQGLRLIYYSQIVNDFQKGDIAEGYSVSREKKESFPLTVTSAQKNPTAFYLCASSIAGPRGLATDTQYFGPGTRLTVL.